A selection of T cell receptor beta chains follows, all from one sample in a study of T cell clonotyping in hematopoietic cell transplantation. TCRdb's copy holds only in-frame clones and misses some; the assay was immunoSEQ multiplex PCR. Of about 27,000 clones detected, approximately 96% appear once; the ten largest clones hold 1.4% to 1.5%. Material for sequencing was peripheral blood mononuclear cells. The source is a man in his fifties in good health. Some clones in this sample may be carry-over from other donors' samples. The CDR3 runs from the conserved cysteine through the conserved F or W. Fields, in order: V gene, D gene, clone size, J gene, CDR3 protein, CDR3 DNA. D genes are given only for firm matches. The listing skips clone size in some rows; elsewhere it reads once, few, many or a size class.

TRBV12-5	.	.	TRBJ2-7	CASGSSDRYEQYF	TGTGCTAGTGGTTCAAGCGATCGGTACGAGCAGTACTTC
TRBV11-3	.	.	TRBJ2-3	CASSLGGTDTQYF	TGTGCCAGCAGCTTAGGTGGTACAGATACGCAGTATTTT
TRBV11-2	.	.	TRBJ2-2	CASSARQTGELFF	TGTGCCAGCAGCGCCCGACAGACCGGGGAGCTGTTTTTT
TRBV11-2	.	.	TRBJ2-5	CASSLFGPQETQYF	TGTGCCAGCAGCTTATTTGGGCCGCAAGAGACCCAGTACTTC
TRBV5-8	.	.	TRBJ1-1	CASSLGRRTEAFF	TGTGCCAGCAGCTTAGGTAGAAGAACTGAAGCTTTCTTT
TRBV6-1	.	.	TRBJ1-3	CASTGPDSGNTIYF	TGTGCCAGCACCGGACCCGACTCTGGAAACACCATATATTTT
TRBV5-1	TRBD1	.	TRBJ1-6	CASSPGQGVGGYNSPLHF	TGCGCCAGCAGCCCGGGACAGGGGGTCGGAGGCTATAATTCACCCCTCCACTTT
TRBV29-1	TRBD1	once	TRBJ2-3	CSVTGGPEGSTDTQYF	TGCAGCGTTACAGGGGGACCGGAGGGATCCACAGATACGCAGTATTTT
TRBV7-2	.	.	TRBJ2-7	CASSWGFGQLSSYEQYF	TGTGCCAGCAGCTGGGGGTTTGGACAGCTGTCGTCCTACGAGCAGTACTTC
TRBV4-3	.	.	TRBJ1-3	CASSQAQGTIYF	TGCGCCAGCAGCCAAGCCCAGGGCACCATATATTTT
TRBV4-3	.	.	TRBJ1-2	CASSPQIGILYGYTF	TGCGCCAGCAGCCCCCAAATCGGGATTCTATATGGCTACACCTTC
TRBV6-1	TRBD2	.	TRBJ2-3	CASSEGLVPDTQYF	TGTGCCAGCAGCGAGGGACTAGTTCCAGATACGCAGTATTTT
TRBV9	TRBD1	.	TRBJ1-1	CASSGARGTTEAFF	TGTGCCAGCAGCGGGGCCAGGGGGACCACTGAAGCTTTCTTT
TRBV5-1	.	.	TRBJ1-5	CASSLEGEHQPQHF	TGCGCCAGCAGCTTGGAAGGGGAACATCAGCCCCAGCATTTT
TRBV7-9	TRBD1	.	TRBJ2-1	CASSSYRGKHNEQFF	TGTGCCAGCAGCTCCTACAGGGGGAAACACAATGAGCAGTTCTTC
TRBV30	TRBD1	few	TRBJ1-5	CACATGTGVNQPQHF	TGTGCCTGTGCCACCGGGACAGGGGTCAATCAGCCCCAGCATTTT
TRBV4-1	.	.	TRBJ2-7	CASSIRDRSYEQYF	TGCGCCAGCAGCATCCGGGACCGGTCCTACGAGCAGTACTTC
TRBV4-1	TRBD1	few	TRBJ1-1	CASSQDRDSLNTEAFF	TGCGCCAGCAGCCAAGATCGGGACAGCTTGAACACTGAAGCTTTCTTT
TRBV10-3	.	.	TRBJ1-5	CAISESDQNFQPQHF	TGTGCCATCAGTGAGTCTGACCAAAACTTTCAGCCCCAGCATTTT
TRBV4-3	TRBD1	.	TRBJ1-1	CASSQQQGMNTEAFF	TGCGCCAGCAGCCAGCAACAGGGGATGAACACTGAAGCTTTCTTT
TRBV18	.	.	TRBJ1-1	CASSPDRVGHTEAFF	TGTGCCAGCTCCCCGGACAGAGTGGGACACACTGAAGCTTTCTTT
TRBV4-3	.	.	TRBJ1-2	CASSQEGSANYGYTF	TGCGCCAGCAGCCAAGAGGGGAGCGCCAACTATGGCTACACCTTC
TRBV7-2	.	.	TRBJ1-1	CASSLLGSGLEAFF	TGTGCCAGCAGCTTATTGGGTTCGGGCCTTGAAGCTTTCTTT
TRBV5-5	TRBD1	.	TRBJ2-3	CASKTGGKSTDTQYF	TGTGCCAGCAAAACAGGGGGGAAGAGCACAGATACGCAGTATTTT
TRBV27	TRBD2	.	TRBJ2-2	CASSLSVAGGLTSGELFF	TGTGCCAGCAGTTTATCGGTAGCGGGGGGGCTTACGAGCGGGGAGCTGTTTTTT
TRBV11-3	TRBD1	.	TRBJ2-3	CASNHPPGQGGDTQYF	TGTGCCAGCAACCATCCTCCGGGACAGGGGGGAGATACGCAGTATTTT